The 8 T cell receptor beta chains reported below all come from one sample, sequenced in a study of cytomegalovirus exposure and HLA in healthy donors (dated by TCRdb to about 2017). Library construction relied on the immunoSEQ multiplex PCR assay. The multiplex PCR relied on a mix of 60 forward primers for TCR Vbeta segments and 13 reverse primers for TCR Jbeta segments. Not all clones reach the TCRdb copy of this immuneACCESS table, which keeps in-frame sequences only. Checked studies attribute under half of the gap to unresolved V genes and leave the rest unexplained. Here the sample has around 140,000 clones; approximately 78% occur a single time. The top ten clonotypes cover approximately 1.6% of the sample. The sample was PBMCs. The receptor set was obtained from a female donor in good health and CMV-seronegative.

The chain recombines TRBV11-2 with TRBJ2-2; 8 nucleotides agree with TRBD2. The junction had 9 bases not matched to a gene; V was cut back by 5 bases and J by 1 base. This CDR3 is built from 17 residues. The V gene's germline CDR1 is SGHAT and CDR2 FQNNGV. The DNA of the CDR3 is TGTGCCAGCAGCCCGAACCTGGCGGGAGGGAACACCGGGGAGCTGTTTTTT. Translation gives CASSPNLAGGNTGELFF.

The chain employs TRBV7-9 and TRBJ2-1, with 10 nucleotides matching TRBD2. Trimming removed 5 bases from V and 0 bases from J; junction bases left unmatched: 7. Germline V gene data show CDR1 as SEHNR and CDR2 as FQNEAQ (reference sequence). The CDR3 runs to 17 residues. The CDR3 protein is CASSPGTSAYSYNEQFF. In DNA, the CDR3 is TGTGCCAGCAGCCCGGGGACTAGCGCCTACTCCTACAATGAGCAGTTCTTC.

The chain recombines TRBV19 with TRBJ2-6, with D possibly being TRBD1 (6 bases). Germline CDR1 is LNHDA and CDR2 is SQIVND (reference sequence). Trimming pared 0 bases from V and 12 bases from J, leaving 12 bases between. The CDR3 contains 14 residues. In DNA, the CDR3 is TGTGCCAGTAGTATAGAGGGGGCTAGTGGCGTCCTGACTTTC. It is translated as CASSIEGASGVLTF. Based on the CDR3 plus reference TRBV19 and TRBJ2-6, the full variable domain is DGGITQSPKYLFRKEGQNVTLSCEQNLNHDAMYWYRQDPGQGLRLIYYSQIVNDFQKGDIAEGYSVSREKKESFPLTVTSAQKNPTAFYLCASSIEGASGVLTFGAGSRLTVL.

V usage is TRBV19 and J usage is TRBJ2-7; 10 nucleotides line up with TRBD2. The CDR3 runs 19 residues. Germline V CDR1 and CDR2: LNHDA, SQIVND (reference sequence). V was clipped by 4 bases and J by 7 bases; unmatched bases: 22. The CDR3 protein is CASSNIAGGGGIPTWEQYF. The CDR3 nucleotides are TGTGCCAGTAGTAACATAGCGGGAGGAGGAGGAATTCCTACGTGGGAGCAGTACTTC.

This clone was picked up a small number of times. The gene calls are TRBV7-2 and TRBJ2-7, with a weak D call TRBD2 (5 bases). The CDR3 is 12 residues long. Germline CDR1 and CDR2: SGHTA and FQGNSA. The V gene lost 5 bases and the J gene lost 6 bases, with 11 bases spanning the gap. CDR3 coding DNA: TGTGCCAGCAGCCCTACTAGTCTCGAGCAGTACTTC. As protein: CASSPTSLEQYF.

This clone was seen a single time. The chain uses TRBV6-5 and TRBJ2-1; the match to TRBD2 covers 15 bases. Germline V gene lookup returns CDR1 MNHEY and CDR2 SVGAGI. CDR3 length: 15 amino acids. V was pared by 6 bases and J by 4 bases, with 1 base of the junction left unmatched. As DNA, the CDR3 is TGTGCCAGCAGGGGACTAGCGGGGGGTTACAATGAGCAGTTCTTC. Amino acids: CASRGLAGGYNEQFF.

V is TRBV2 and J is TRBJ2-1, with D possibly TRBD2 on 6 matching bases. Germline CDR1 reads SNHLY; CDR2 reads FYNNEI. Deletions cut 2 bases from V and 10 bases from J, with 12 bases between. CDR3 length equals 13 residues. CDR3 nucleotide sequence: TGTGCCAGCAGTGAACTACTAGCAAGCGAGCAGTTCTTC. It specifies CASSELLASEQFF.

The chain combines TRBV12-5 with TRBJ1-2; D remains unclear. CDR3 length: 12 amino acids. Trimming stripped 1 base from V and 7 bases from J, with 7 bases between. Germline V gene lookup returns CDR1 LGHNT and CDR2 FRNRAP. The CDR3: CASGLDLAGYTF. CDR3 bases: TGTGCTAGTGGTTTGGACCTGGCTGGCTACACCTTC. The variable domain in full, with the rest retrieved from reference TRBV12-5 and TRBJ1-2, is DARVTQTPRHKVTEMGQEVTMRCQPILGHNTVFWYRQTMMQGLELLAYFRNRAPLDDSGMPKDRFSAEMPDATLATLKIQPSEPRDSAVYFCASGLDLAGYTFGSGTRLTVV.